Listed below are T cell receptor beta chains from one sample, sequenced in a study of T cell responses to AZD1222 COVID-19 vaccine. Assay used: immunoSEQ multiplex PCR; TCRdb lists only in-frame clones, some missing. The data contain 95,000 to 150,000 clones, around 88% of them singletons. The input for sequencing was peripheral blood, taken on day 0 of AZD1222 vaccination. These receptors were obtained from an adult in good health. The CDR3 runs from the conserved cysteine through the conserved F or W. The D gene is left open where the match is weak. Size is stated for part of the rows, as once, few or many counts, or as a class when the clone is expanded.

j_call,d_call,clone_size,v_call,cdr3_nt,cdr3_aa
TRBJ2-3,NA,NA,TRBV6-1,TGTGCCAGCAGCCCTAGCACAGATACGCAGTATTTT,CASSPSTDTQYF
TRBJ1-2,TRBD1,once,TRBV4-3,TGCGCCAGCAGCCCGGACGGGACAGGGGTCTATGGCTACACCTTC,CASSPDGTGVYGYTF
TRBJ2-3,NA,few,TRBV6-4,TGTGCCAGCAGTGAGGGCTCAACCTCAGATACGCAGTATTTT,CASSEGSTSDTQYF
TRBJ2-3,TRBD2,NA,TRBV4-3,TGCGCCAGCAGCCAAGTACCAACTAGCGGGGGACCCACAGATACGCAGTATTTT,CASSQVPTSGGPTDTQYF
TRBJ1-5,TRBD1,NA,TRBV7-2,TGTGCCAGCAGCTCCAAGACCGGGACAGGGGGAAGGCAGCCCCAGCATTTT,CASSSKTGTGGRQPQHF
TRBJ1-2,NA,few,TRBV7-2,TGTGCCAGCAGTACCGGTCGGGGGGTTAACTATGGCTACACCTTC,CASSTGRGVNYGYTF
TRBJ1-6,NA,few,TRBV3-1/TRBV3-2,TGTGCCAGCAGCCAAGTGCCGGGGTATAATTCACCCCTCCACTTT,CASSQVPGYNSPLHF
TRBJ2-3,NA,once,TRBV4-3,TGCGCCAGCAGCACCCGAGAGTGGGATACGCAGTATTTT,CASSTREWDTQYF
TRBJ1-6,NA,NA,TRBV3-1/TRBV3-2,TGTGCCAGCAGCCTGGGACTTCTAAGCTCCTATAATTCACCCCTCCACTTT,CASSLGLLSSYNSPLHF
TRBJ1-2,NA,NA,TRBV20-1,TGCAGTGCTAGTGGGGGAAACTATGGCTACACCTTC,CSASGGNYGYTF
TRBJ2-7,NA,NA,TRBV11-2,TGTGCCAGCAGCTTAAGCGACAGGAACTACGAGCAGTACTTC,CASSLSDRNYEQYF
TRBJ2-1,NA,NA,TRBV7-2,TGTGCCAGCAGCTTAGTGGGAGACTTGCAGTTCTTC,CASSLVGDLQFF
TRBJ2-7,TRBD2,NA,TRBV6-5,TGTGCCAGTAGTAGCGGGGGGCCCTACGAGCAGTACTTC,CASSSGGPYEQYF
TRBJ1-1,NA,NA,TRBV7-2,TGTGCCAGCAGCTTATTCGGGCAGGGGAGGACTGAAGCTTTCTTT,CASSLFGQGRTEAFF
TRBJ2-3,NA,NA,TRBV5-1,TGCGCCAGCGGCTCCGGCCAGGGTCCCACAGATACGCAGTATTTT,CASGSGQGPTDTQYF
TRBJ2-2,TRBD2,once,TRBV14,TGTGCCAGCAGCCAGGAGTCTAGCGGTTATATGAACGGGGAGCTGTTTTTT,CASSQESSGYMNGELFF
TRBJ1-1,TRBD1,NA,TRBV7-2,TGTGCCAGCAGCTTAGACAGGGGCGGGACTGAAGCTTTCTTT,CASSLDRGGTEAFF
TRBJ1-1,NA,once,TRBV7-9,TGTGCCAGCAGCCCCCGGGACACTGAAGCTTTCTTT,CASSPRDTEAFF
TRBJ1-4,TRBD1,NA,TRBV19,TGTGCCAGTAGGGACAGGCCTAATGAAAAACTGTTTTTT,CASRDRPNEKLFF
TRBJ2-5,NA,NA,TRBV7-3,TGTGCCAGTGGAGAGGGGGTACAAGAGACCCAGTACTTC,CASGEGVQETQYF
TRBJ2-1,NA,NA,TRBV24-1,TGTGCCACCAGTGGAGCGGACAGTAGCTCCTACAATGAGCAGTTCTTC,CATSGADSSSYNEQFF
TRBJ2-4,TRBD2,NA,TRBV27,TGTGCCACCAAGGAGGGGCTTACTAGCGGCAAAAACATTCAGTACTTC,CATKEGLTSGKNIQYF
TRBJ1-3,NA,NA,TRBV5-4,TGTGCCAGCAGCCAAAACTACGGAGGAAACACCATATATTTT,CASSQNYGGNTIYF
TRBJ2-4,TRBD1,NA,TRBV7-9,TGTGCCAGCAGCATACTCAGGGGGCTGGAAAACATTCAGTACTTC,CASSILRGLENIQYF
TRBJ2-5,NA,NA,TRBV3-1/TRBV3-2,TGTGCCAGCAGCCATCTCGACAACCAAGAGACCCAGTACTTC,CASSHLDNQETQYF
TRBJ1-1,TRBD1,NA,TRBV3-1/TRBV3-2,TGTGCCAGCAGCCAACTCAGGGGGAAAGGTGAAGCTTTCTTT,CASSQLRGKGEAFF
TRBJ1-4,NA,NA,TRBV28,TGTGCCAGCGAGCTTCGGCCGTCCCCTAATGAAAAACTGTTTTTT,CASELRPSPNEKLFF
TRBJ1-2,NA,NA,TRBV10-3,TGTGCCATCAGTGAGTTGGCGGCGGGCGGCTACACCTTC,CAISELAAGGYTF
TRBJ1-1,NA,once,TRBV6-5,TGTGCCAGCAGTTACGTTCGCAGAAGTGAAGCTTTCTTT,CASSYVRRSEAFF
TRBJ2-7,TRBD2,few,TRBV6-5,TGTGCCAGCGAAGGACTAGCGACCTACGAGCAGTACTTC,CASEGLATYEQYF
TRBJ1-6,NA,NA,TRBV7-2,TGTGCCAGCAGTGATGACAGAGCCTATAATTCACCCCTCCACTTT,CASSDDRAYNSPLHF